This TCR beta chain is drawn from a study of T-cell memory formation after mild COVID-19. Study-level results: Contracting clones localized mainly to CM and EM when CD4+ and mainly to EMRA when CD8+. The study detected some responding clones in pre-infection memory, suggesting cross-reactive memory joined. Clones contracting day 15 to 85 were balanced CD4/CD8; later expanders leaned CD4+.

TCRdb ran MiXCR on the 5' RACE reads and lists one entry per CDR3 protein. This sample yields around 340,000 distinct CDR3 sequences, of which 10% to 15% are seen a single time; about a fifth belongs to the top ten. On this clonotype: Its antigen is unidentified.

The CDR3 covers 12 residues. The V gene lost 6 bases and the J gene lost 1 base, with 10 bases spanning the gap. Germline V gene data show CDR1 as SQVTM and CDR2 as ANQGSEA. The sequencing input was PBMCs or a T cell subset sorted from them (not recorded which). The rearrangement uses TRBV29-1 and TRBJ2-7; D call uncertain. The receptor comes from a man between 18 and 29 years old who had mild COVID-19 (a few samples of this study predate the infection). Cell type and time point are not known. The CDR3 coding sequence is TGCAGCGTCGTCACAACGTCCTACGAGCAGTACTTC. Translation: CSVVTTSYEQYF.